This T cell receptor beta chain was identified during a study of blood T cell repertoires in COVID-19. Across the whole study: Sites across the United States, Italy and Spain contributed samples from acute and convalescent COVID-19.

The participants were between about 18 and 90 years old and came from some 23 US areas. Which cohort a participant joined came from the clinical history participants gave. In the 2 weeks before study entry, exposed participants met a COVID-19 case, which was PCR-confirmed or clinician-diagnosed. TCRdb's table, derived via immunoSEQ multiplex PCR, lists solely in-frame clones and lacks some. The sample carries roughly 320,000 clones, approximately 91% recorded once. With 2 bases clipped from V and 5 bases from J, the junction kept 6 bases outside the gene matches. The CDR3 length is 15 residues. Germline-derived CDR1 and CDR2 are MNHNS and SASEGT.

The rearrangement uses TRBV6-1 and TRBJ2-7; 10 bases match TRBD1. The source material was PBMCs or T cells enriched from blood (not recorded which). This TCR was recovered from a woman between 25 and 40 years old who had been exposed to COVID-19. The CDR3 here is CASSELTGGIHEQYF. In DNA form, the CDR3 reads TGTGCCAGCAGTGAACTGACAGGGGGCATCCACGAGCAGTACTTC.